The clone carrying this T cell receptor beta chain was counted many times. The antigen is undetermined. This specimen belongs to a study of metastatic and nonmetastatic thyroid tumors. Whole-study context: It was across blood and tumor or nodule tissue from malignant and benign thyroid patients that repertoires were compared.

In the authors' workflow: The study took CDR3 differences across clinicopathological groups and made a distant-metastasis classifier for papillary thyroid cancer from them. Using MiXCR, TCRdb re-called clones from the PCR reads. The V and J calls shown here were made by TCRdb, not taken from the authors' results. The repertoire holds tens of thousands of clones, about an eighth seen once, with 7% to 10% in the top ten. J was trimmed by 3 bases and V by 4 bases; bases with no gene match: 11. From germline, CDR1 is LGHDT and CDR2 YNNKEL (reference sequence). The CDR3 loop spans 17 amino acids. No patient received treatment before thyroid surgery. General study findings and limits: Versus benign nodules, malignant thyroid tumors reportedly had significantly higher TCR beta diversity, in blood and tumor.

Sample: tumor tissue. The chain recombines TRBV3-1 with TRBJ2-2, with 7 bases lining up with TRBD2. The TCR sequence derives from a female donor with papillary thyroid cancer or a benign thyroid nodule (not recorded which). Some clones in this sample may be carry-over from other donors' samples. Written as DNA, the CDR3 is TGTGCCAGCAGCCTACTCTCCGGGACTATCTACACCGGGGAGCTGTTTTTT. Protein: CASSLLSGTIYTGELFF. The full variable domain, completed using reference TRBV3-1 and TRBJ2-2, is DTAVSQTPKYLVTQMGNDKSIKCEQNLGHDTMYWYKQDSKKFLKIMFSYNNKELIINETVPNRFSPKSPDKAHLNLHINSLELGDSAVYFCASSLLSGTIYTGELFFGEGSRLTVL.